This is a list of T cell receptor beta chains from one sample in a study of cytomegalovirus exposure and HLA in healthy donors. The data were produced by immunoSEQ multiplex PCR, yet TCRdb's version contains in-frame clones alone and is incomplete. The sample carries more than 150,000 clones, approximately 80% recorded once. Sequenced sample: PBMCs. These receptors came from a woman aged 50 to 65 in good health and CMV-seropositive. Both conserved end residues are part of each CDR3. D genes are given only for firm matches. Size is stated for part of the rows, as once, few or many counts, or as a class when the clone is expanded.

J	V	D	size	DNA	CDR3
TRBJ2-2	TRBV7-2	TRBD2	.	TGTGCCAGCAGCTTAGGTCCAGCGGGGGGTACCGGGGAGCTGTTTTTT	CASSLGPAGGTGELFF
TRBJ2-5	TRBV10-2	.	.	TGCGCCAGGGCGTGGAGAGGGAGAGAGACCCAGTACTTC	CARAWRGRETQYF
TRBJ2-1	TRBV11-3	TRBD2	.	TGTGCCAGCAGCATTAGCATCGCTAGCGGGAGGATCGAGCAGTTCTTC	CASSISIASGRIEQFF
TRBJ2-1	TRBV19	TRBD2	.	TGTGCCAGTAGTATAGGGCTAGCGGGAGTAAATGAGCAGTTCTTC	CASSIGLAGVNEQFF
TRBJ2-7	TRBV5-1	TRBD1	once	TGCGCCAGCAGCGACAGGGTATCAGGCTACGAGCAGTACTTC	CASSDRVSGYEQYF
TRBJ1-3	TRBV19	TRBD1	.	TGTGCCAGTAGTATAACCCCGACAGGGGGAAACACCATATATTTT	CASSITPTGGNTIYF
TRBJ2-1	TRBV2	.	.	TGTGCCAGCAGTGATTGGAGGGATTTCTACAATGAGCAGTTCTTC	CASSDWRDFYNEQFF
TRBJ1-4	TRBV15	.	.	TGTGCCACCAGCAGAGATGCGCGGACAGTCAATGAAAAACTGTTTTTT	CATSRDARTVNEKLFF
TRBJ2-3	TRBV2	.	.	TGTGCCAGCAATCCACAGGCCACCCCGCCAGATACGCAATATTTT	CASNPQATPPDTQYF
TRBJ2-5	TRBV5-1	.	.	TGCGCCAGCTTCCTCGGGGAGACCCAGTACTTC	CASFLGETQYF
TRBJ1-1	TRBV18	TRBD1	.	TGTGCCAGCTCACCACGGGTTGGGACAGGGAACACTGAAGCTTTCTTT	CASSPRVGTGNTEAFF
TRBJ1-2	TRBV19	TRBD1	.	TGTGCCAGTAGTCTTCGACAGGGGGGCTATGGCTACACCTTC	CASSLRQGGYGYTF
TRBJ2-1	TRBV10-1	TRBD2	few	TGCGCCAGCAGTGATCCCCTCACTAGCGGGAGGGCCGTGAAGGGGAATGAGCAGTTCTTC	CASSDPLTSGRAVKGNEQFF
TRBJ2-5	TRBV7-9	TRBD2	few	TGTGCCAGCAGCTTAGTCGGGGGGCGGGGGGGCCGGGAGACCCAGTACTTC	CASSLVGGRGGRETQYF